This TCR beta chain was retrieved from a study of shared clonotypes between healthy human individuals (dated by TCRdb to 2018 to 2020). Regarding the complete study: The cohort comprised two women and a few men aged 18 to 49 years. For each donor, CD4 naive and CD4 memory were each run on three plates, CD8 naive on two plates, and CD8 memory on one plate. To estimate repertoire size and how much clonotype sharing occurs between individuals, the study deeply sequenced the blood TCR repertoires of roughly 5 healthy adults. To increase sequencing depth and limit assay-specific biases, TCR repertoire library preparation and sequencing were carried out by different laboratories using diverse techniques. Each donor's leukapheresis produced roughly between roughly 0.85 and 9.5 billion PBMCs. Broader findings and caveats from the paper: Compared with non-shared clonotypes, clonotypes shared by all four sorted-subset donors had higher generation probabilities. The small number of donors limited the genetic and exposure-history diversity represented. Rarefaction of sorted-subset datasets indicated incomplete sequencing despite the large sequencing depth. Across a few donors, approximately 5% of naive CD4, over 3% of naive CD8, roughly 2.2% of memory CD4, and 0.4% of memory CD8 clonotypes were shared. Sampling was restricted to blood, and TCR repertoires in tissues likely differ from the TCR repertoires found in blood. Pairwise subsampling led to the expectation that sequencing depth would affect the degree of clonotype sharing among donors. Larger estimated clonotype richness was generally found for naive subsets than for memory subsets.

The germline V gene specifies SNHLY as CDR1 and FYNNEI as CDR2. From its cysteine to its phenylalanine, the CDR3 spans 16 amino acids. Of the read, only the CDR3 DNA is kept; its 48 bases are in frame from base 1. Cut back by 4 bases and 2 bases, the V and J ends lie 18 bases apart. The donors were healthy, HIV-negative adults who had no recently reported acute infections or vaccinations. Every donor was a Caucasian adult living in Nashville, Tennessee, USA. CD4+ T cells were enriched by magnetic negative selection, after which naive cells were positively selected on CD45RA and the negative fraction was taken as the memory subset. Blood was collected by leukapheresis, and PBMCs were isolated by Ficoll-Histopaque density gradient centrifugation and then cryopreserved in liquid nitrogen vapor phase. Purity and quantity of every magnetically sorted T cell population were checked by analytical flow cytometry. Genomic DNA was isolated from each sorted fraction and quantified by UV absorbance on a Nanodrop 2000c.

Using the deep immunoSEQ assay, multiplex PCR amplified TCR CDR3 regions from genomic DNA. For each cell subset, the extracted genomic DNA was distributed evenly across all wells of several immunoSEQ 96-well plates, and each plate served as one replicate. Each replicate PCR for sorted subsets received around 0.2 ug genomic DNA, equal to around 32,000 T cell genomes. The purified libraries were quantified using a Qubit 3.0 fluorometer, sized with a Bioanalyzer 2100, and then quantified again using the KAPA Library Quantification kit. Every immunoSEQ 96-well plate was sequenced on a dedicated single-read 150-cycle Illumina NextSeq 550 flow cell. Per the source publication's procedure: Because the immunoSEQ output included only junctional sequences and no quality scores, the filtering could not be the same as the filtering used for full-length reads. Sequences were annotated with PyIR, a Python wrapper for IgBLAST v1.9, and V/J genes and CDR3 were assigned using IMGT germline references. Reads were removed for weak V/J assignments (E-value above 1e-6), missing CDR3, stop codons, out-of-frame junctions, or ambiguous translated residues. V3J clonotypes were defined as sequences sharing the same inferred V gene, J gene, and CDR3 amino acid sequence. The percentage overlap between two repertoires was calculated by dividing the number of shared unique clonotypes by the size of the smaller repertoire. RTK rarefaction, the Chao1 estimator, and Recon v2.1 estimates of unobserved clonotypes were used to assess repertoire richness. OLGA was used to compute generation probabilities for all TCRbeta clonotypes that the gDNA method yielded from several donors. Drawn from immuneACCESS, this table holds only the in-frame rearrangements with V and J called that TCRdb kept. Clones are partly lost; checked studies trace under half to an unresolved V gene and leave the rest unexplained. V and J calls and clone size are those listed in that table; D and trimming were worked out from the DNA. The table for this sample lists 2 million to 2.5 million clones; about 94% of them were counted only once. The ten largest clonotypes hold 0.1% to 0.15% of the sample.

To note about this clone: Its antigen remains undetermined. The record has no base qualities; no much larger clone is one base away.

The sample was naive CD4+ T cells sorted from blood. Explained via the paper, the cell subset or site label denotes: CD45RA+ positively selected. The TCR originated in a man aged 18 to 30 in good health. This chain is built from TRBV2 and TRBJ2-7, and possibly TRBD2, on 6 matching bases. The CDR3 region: CASSARTIIPPYEQYF. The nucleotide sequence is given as TGTGCCAGCAGTGCGAGGACTATCATTCCCCCCTACGAGCAGTACTTC.